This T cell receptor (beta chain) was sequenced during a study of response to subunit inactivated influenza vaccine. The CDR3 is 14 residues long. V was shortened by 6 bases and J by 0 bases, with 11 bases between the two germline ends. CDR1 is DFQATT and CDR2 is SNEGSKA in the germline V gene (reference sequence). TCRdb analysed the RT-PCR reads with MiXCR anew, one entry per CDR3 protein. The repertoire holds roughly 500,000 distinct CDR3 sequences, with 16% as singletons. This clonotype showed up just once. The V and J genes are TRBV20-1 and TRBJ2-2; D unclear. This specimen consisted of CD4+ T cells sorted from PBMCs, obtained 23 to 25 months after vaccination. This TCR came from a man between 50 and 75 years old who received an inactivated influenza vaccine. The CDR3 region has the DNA TGCAGTGCCCTCGGCGTCGCGAACACCGGGGAGCTGTTTTTT. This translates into CSALGVANTGELFF.